This is a list of T cell receptor beta chains from one sample in a study of cytomegalovirus exposure and HLA in healthy donors. Assay used: immunoSEQ multiplex PCR; TCRdb lists only in-frame clones, some missing. The table has approximately 140,000 clones, about three quarters seen once. Material: PBMCs. These TCRs come from a male donor in good health and CMV-seropositive. CDR3s include the opening cysteine and the closing phenylalanine or tryptophan. Fields, in order: J gene, V gene, CDR3 protein.

j_gene: TRBJ2-2; v_gene: TRBV5-6; CDR3aa: CASSSISQGLANTGELFF
j_gene: TRBJ2-1; v_gene: TRBV7-8; CDR3aa: CASSNRDSFYNEQFF
j_gene: TRBJ2-3; v_gene: TRBV7-8; CDR3aa: CASSPGTSGGTTDTQYF
j_gene: TRBJ2-7; v_gene: TRBV5-6; CDR3aa: CASSLLSHEQYF
j_gene: TRBJ1-5; v_gene: TRBV9; CDR3aa: CASSETGEINQPQHF
j_gene: TRBJ1-1; v_gene: TRBV28; CDR3aa: CASSLSGQGNTEAFF
j_gene: TRBJ2-3; v_gene: TRBV6-4; CDR3aa: CASSRLAGGLTDTQYF
j_gene: TRBJ1-3; v_gene: TRBV6-5; CDR3aa: CASSLLQGTGNTIYF
j_gene: TRBJ2-7; v_gene: TRBV7-9; CDR3aa: CASSSAATYEQYF
j_gene: TRBJ2-1; v_gene: TRBV7-3; CDR3aa: CASSPQSERVLHPHNEQFF
j_gene: TRBJ1-6; v_gene: TRBV6-5; CDR3aa: CASSYSRAGLRSPLHF
j_gene: TRBJ2-1; v_gene: TRBV27; CDR3aa: CASSLREYNEQFF
j_gene: TRBJ2-5; v_gene: TRBV5-1; CDR3aa: CASSTAGAETQYF
j_gene: TRBJ2-7; v_gene: TRBV19; CDR3aa: CASSIGPDIPYEQYF
j_gene: TRBJ1-4; v_gene: TRBV29-1; CDR3aa: CSAVQVAGEKLFF
j_gene: TRBJ2-1; v_gene: TRBV7-8; CDR3aa: CASSPRSSGLNEQFF
j_gene: TRBJ2-3; v_gene: TRBV11-2; CDR3aa: CASSLEQGPDTDTQYF
j_gene: TRBJ2-7; v_gene: TRBV11-3; CDR3aa: CASSSSTGHEQYF
j_gene: TRBJ2-7; v_gene: TRBV2; CDR3aa: CASSESLRQTEQYF
j_gene: TRBJ1-2; v_gene: TRBV29-1; CDR3aa: CSVEGQGVGYTF
j_gene: TRBJ2-1; v_gene: TRBV6-5; CDR3aa: CASSYFPDSYNEQFF
j_gene: TRBJ2-7; v_gene: TRBV6-4; CDR3aa: CASTIWTSRSYEQYF
j_gene: TRBJ2-1; v_gene: TRBV7-3; CDR3aa: CASSVTSGSFYNEQFF
j_gene: TRBJ2-3; v_gene: TRBV5-1; CDR3aa: CASSWNSADTQYF
j_gene: TRBJ1-5; v_gene: TRBV10-2; CDR3aa: CASSEWQSNQPQHF
j_gene: TRBJ1-1; v_gene: TRBV7-6; CDR3aa: CASSWRVATEAFF
j_gene: TRBJ2-3; v_gene: TRBV7-6; CDR3aa: CASSLAGGSTDTQYF
j_gene: TRBJ2-7; v_gene: TRBV12-1; CDR3aa: CASSEPGQGYEQYF